This T cell receptor beta chain originates from a study of control samples from healthy donors and cancer patients. The length of the CDR3 is 13 residues. Trimming removed 2 bases at V and 1 base at J, with 5 bases between. Germline-derived CDR1 and CDR2 are SGHDT and YYEEEE. This table comes from immunoSEQ multiplex PCR, and its TCRdb copy is limited to in-frame clones, with some not included. Found here are about 98,000 clones, roughly three quarters of them singletons; the top ten hold 8% to 11%. The receptor's source is a woman under 40 in good health. The V and J genes are TRBV5-6 and TRBJ2-3; no clear D. Sequenced input: blood. The CDR3 DNA is TGTGCCAGCAGCTTCGAGGGCACAGATACGCAGTATTTT. The encoded protein is CASSFEGTDTQYF.